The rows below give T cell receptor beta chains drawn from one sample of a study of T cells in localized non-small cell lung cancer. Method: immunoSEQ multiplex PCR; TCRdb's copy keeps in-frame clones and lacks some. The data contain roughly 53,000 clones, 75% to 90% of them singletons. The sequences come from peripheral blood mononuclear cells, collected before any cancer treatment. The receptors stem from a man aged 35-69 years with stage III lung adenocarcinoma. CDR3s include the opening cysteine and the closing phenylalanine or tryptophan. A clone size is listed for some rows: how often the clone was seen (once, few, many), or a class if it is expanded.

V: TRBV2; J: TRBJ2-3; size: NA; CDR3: CASRAGPATDTQYF
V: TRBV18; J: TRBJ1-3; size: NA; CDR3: CASSPTGQGADTIYF
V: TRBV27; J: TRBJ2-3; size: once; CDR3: CASSIPSGSLEDTQYF
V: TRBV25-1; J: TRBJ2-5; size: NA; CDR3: CASGGHQETQYF
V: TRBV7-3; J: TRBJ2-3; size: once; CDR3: CASSPQGSSPDTQYF
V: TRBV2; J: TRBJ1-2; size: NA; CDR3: CASLQGQGYGYTF
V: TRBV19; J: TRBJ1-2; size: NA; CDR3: CASSRFRDYGYTF
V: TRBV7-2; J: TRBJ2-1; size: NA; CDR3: CASSVTDTKLAFSYNEQFF
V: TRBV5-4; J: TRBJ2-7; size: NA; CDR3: CASRPAGLADEQYF
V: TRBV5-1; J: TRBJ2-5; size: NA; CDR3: CASSLGHTQETQYF
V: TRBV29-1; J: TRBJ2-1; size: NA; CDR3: CSARTSGDEQFF
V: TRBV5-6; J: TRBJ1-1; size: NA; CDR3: CASSLGDRVTEAFF
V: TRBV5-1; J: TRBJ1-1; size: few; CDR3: CASSTWTEGTEAFF
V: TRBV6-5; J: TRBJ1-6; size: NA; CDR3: CASSLEANSGSPLHF
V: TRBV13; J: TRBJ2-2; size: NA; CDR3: CASSDTGELFF
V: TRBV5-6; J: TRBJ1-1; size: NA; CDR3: CASSWGGRRDTEAFF